This T cell receptor beta chain stems from a study of T cell repertoires in cytomegalovirus infection. A remark on this clonotype: What it recognizes is unknown.

V shed 5 bases and J shed 5 bases, with 13 bases lying between them. This CDR3 contains 14 residues. CDR1 KGHSH and CDR2 LQKENI come from the germline V gene. TCRdb independently ran MiXCR on the reads; one entry per CDR3 protein. The data hold around 100,000 distinct CDR3 sequences, with roughly 9.1% observed a single time. The gene calls are TRBV18 and TRBJ2-1, with unresolved D. Sequenced: PBMCs, sequenced either directly or after in vitro stimulation (not recorded which). The TCR comes from a human donor in good health (CMV status not recorded). Some clones in this sample may be carry-over from other donors' samples. The CDR3, as DNA: TGTGCCAGCTCAAATAGCCACGGAGACAATGAGCAGTTCTTC. It yields the protein CASSNSHGDNEQFF.